This TCR beta chain was sequenced for a study of blood T cell repertoires in COVID-19. Study context: Acute and convalescent COVID-19 specimens originated in the United States, Italy and Spain. Nucleic acid was either cDNA or gDNA, and it came from T cells, B-cell-depleted T cells, or PBMCs.

Authors' methods: Estimation of nucleated cell counts was performed using reference gene primer amplification. Assay used: immunoSEQ multiplex PCR; TCRdb lists only in-frame clones, some missing. V, J and clone size are those of that table, while D and trimming were read from the DNA. The sample contains around 260,000 clones, 80% to 90% of which appear only once. This CDR3 contains 15 residues. Germline V gene lookup returns CDR1 KGHSH and CDR2 LQKENI. Turning to this clone: Germline is not matched at one junction end, which may reflect a read error.

The rearrangement links TRBV18 to TRBJ1-1, with 7 bases fitting TRBD1. The sequence came from a woman between 50 and 59 years old who had recovered from COVID-19. The sequenced sample consisted of peripheral blood. For the CDR3, the DNA is TGTGCCAGCTCATCTCGACAGGGAATGAACACTGAAGTTTTCTTT. Translating gives CASSSRQGMNTEVFF. Full variable domain (remainder filled in from reference TRBV18 and TRBJ1-1): NAGVMQNPRHLVRRRGQEARLRCSPMKGHSHVYWYRQLPEEGLKFMVYLQKENIIDESGMPKERFSAEFPKEGPSILRIQQVVRGDSAAYFCASSSRQGMNTEVFFGQGTRLTVV.